This T cell receptor (beta chain) was identified in a study of blood T cells in healthy people across ages. Regarding the study as a whole: Per million T cells, TCR beta diversity dropped about linearly as age rose. Percentage of naive T cells showed a strong correlation with TCR beta diversity. There were more naive CD4+ cells and higher diversity in long-lived donors than in aged donors.

Trimming removed 1 base at V and 0 bases at J, with 10 bases between. The germline gives CDR1 SGHTA, CDR2 FQGNSA. The CDR3 has 15 residues. A J-beta primer mix and a sample-barcoded 5' primer were used in a second PCR of roughly 6 to 11 cycles. A template-switch adaptor that had 12 random nucleotides put a tag on each cDNA molecule. TCRdb called the 5' RACE reads again in MiXCR, with one record for every CDR3 protein. The repertoire holds approximately 800,000 distinct CDR3 sequences, with 46% as singletons. In regard to this clonotype: Its specificity is unknown.

Sequencing was performed on blood. The receptor was derived from a man aged 80 or over in good health. This chain links TRBV7-2 with TRBJ2-7; D is undetermined. The CDR3 DNA reads TGTGCCAGCAGCTTAGACCCGGAAAGCTCCTACGAGCAGTACTTC. Translating it yields CASSLDPESSYEQYF.